Listed below are T cell receptor beta chains from one sample, sequenced in a study of control samples from healthy donors and cancer patients. Profiling relied on immunoSEQ multiplex PCR, and the TCRdb table lists in-frame clones only, not all of them. This sample has roughly 120,000 clones, with 88% found just once. The specimen sequenced was blood. The receptor set was obtained from a man in his forties in good health. The CDR3 runs from the conserved cysteine through the conserved F or W. Fields, in order: V gene, CDR3 length, J gene, CDR3 protein.

TRBV28,12,TRBJ1-5,CASRTGSQPQHF
TRBV7-2,16,TRBJ1-3,CASSTRDRGTGNTIYF
TRBV19,15,TRBJ2-1,CASTQGTGLRNEQFF
TRBV15,13,TRBJ1-6,CATSRDSNSPLHF
TRBV30,15,TRBJ2-7,CAWSRAAGGSYEQYF
TRBV7-2,14,TRBJ2-5,CASSPWGYQETQYF
TRBV11-3,16,TRBJ2-1,CASSPRQGASYNEQFF
TRBV7-8,16,TRBJ1-5,CASSLNWAPGNQPQHF
TRBV6-5,15,TRBJ2-6,CASRPGEAGANVLTF
TRBV6-5,15,TRBJ2-3,CASRGLGAGGDTQYF
TRBV27,13,TRBJ2-5,CASSSDAAETQYF
TRBV19,16,TRBJ1-1,CASSPHKGAQNTEAFF
TRBV30,13,TRBJ1-1,CAWRAQANTEAFF
TRBV11-3,15,TRBJ1-1,CASSLAGGSGTEAFF
TRBV6-5,13,TRBJ1-1,CASRTGRGSEAFF
TRBV6-2/TRBV6-3,15,TRBJ1-5,CASSLGQGFRQPQHF
TRBV18,15,TRBJ2-7,CASSTGGEGTYEQYF
TRBV24-1,17,TRBJ2-2,CATSDFGTGGWTGELFF
TRBV10-2,16,TRBJ1-4,CATYRDRPSGNEKLFF
TRBV19,13,TRBJ1-5,CASRRGSNQPQHF
TRBV6-5,15,TRBJ2-7,CASSYSDRGIYEQYF
TRBV12-3/TRBV12-4,12,TRBJ1-1,CASSPSPAEAFF
TRBV5-4,15,TRBJ2-7,CASSLAANRLNEQYF
TRBV13,16,TRBJ2-7,CASSPTRWDRGHEQYF
TRBV7-2,15,TRBJ2-3,CASSSTGSSTDTQYF
TRBV7-6,15,TRBJ2-5,CASSLGERVVETQYF
TRBV29-1,12,TRBJ1-2,CSVGWGAYGYTF
TRBV15,15,TRBJ2-7,CATSRGDEASYEQYF
TRBV15,14,TRBJ2-2,CATSRVTRPGELFF
TRBV6-6,14,TRBJ1-3,CASSYAGVENTIYF
TRBV30,13,TRBJ1-2,CAWESRLNYGYTF
TRBV7-9,16,TRBJ1-5,CASSLGNREGDQPQHF
TRBV7-3,15,TRBJ2-3,CASSLSDRDTDTQYF
TRBV6-4,14,TRBJ2-3,CASSAGGETDTQYF
TRBV14,15,TRBJ1-1,CASSQDPPDRAQAFF
TRBV25-1,16,TRBJ1-4,CASSDPTGPAREKLFF
TRBV5-4,14,TRBJ1-2,CASSSTGFQAGYTF
TRBV24-1,15,TRBJ2-1,CATSEGQATYNEQFF
TRBV27,16,TRBJ1-4,CASSLGVRGTNEKLFF
TRBV10-3,14,TRBJ2-6,CAISGGPGANVLTF
TRBV27,11,TRBJ1-1,CASRGGTEAFF
TRBV5-1,17,TRBJ1-5,CASSLGPIDRSNQPQHF
TRBV7-8,14,TRBJ1-3,CASSYGSSGNTIYF
TRBV21-1,15,TRBJ1-5,CASSKTGMGNQPQHF
TRBV5-6,15,TRBJ1-2,CASSSFGPGNYGYTF
TRBV7-8,15,TRBJ2-1,CASSLDSLRGNEQFF
TRBV6-6,15,TRBJ1-5,CASSYPGASNQPQHF
TRBV7-3,13,TRBJ1-1,CASSFQGGTEAFF
TRBV10-1,15,TRBJ2-7,CASSEVSGGGYEQYF
TRBV29-1,12,TRBJ1-4,CSVQGNREKLFF
TRBV15,11,TRBJ1-3,CATSMLNTIYF
TRBV6-6,16,TRBJ2-5,CASSSTNRSGKETQYF
TRBV6-5,12,TRBJ1-1,CASSPQNTEAFF
TRBV24-1,12,TRBJ1-2,CATSNRVSGYTF
TRBV5-8,16,TRBJ1-5,CASSGRTGGSNQPQHF
TRBV6-5,15,TRBJ1-5,CASRGGTYSNQPQHF
TRBV9,12,TRBJ1-2,CASSVGPYGYTF
TRBV9,15,TRBJ2-5,CASSVTQEIQETQYF
TRBV30,15,TRBJ2-7,CAWSVKGWGSYEQYF